This T cell receptor (beta chain) was captured by sequencing in a study of blood T cell repertoires in COVID-19. Study context: Sample material is recorded as cDNA or gDNA derived from T cells, B-cell-depleted T cells, or PBMCs.

As handled by the study authors: Using reference gene primer amplification, nucleated cell counts were estimated. Libraries were prepared by immunoSEQ multiplex PCR; TCRdb keeps only in-frame clonotypes and omits some of them. Clone size and the V and J calls come from that table; the DNA yielded D and trimming. The data show about 180,000 clones, nearly 90% seen once. The CDR3 is 18 amino acids. Trimming at V came to 4 bases and at J to 3 bases, leaving 9 bases not matched to a gene. CDR1 and CDR2 (germline): LNHNV, YYDKDF (reference sequence). The V gene is TRBV15, the J gene TRBJ2-1; TRBD2 matches 13 bases. The receptor comes from a woman aged 35 to 49 with acute COVID-19. Sample: PBMCs or T cells enriched from blood (not recorded which). CDR3 nucleotides: TGTGCCACCAGCACGGGACTAGCGGGAAGGGCAGGCTACAATGAGCAGTTCTTC. It encodes CATSTGLAGRAGYNEQFF.